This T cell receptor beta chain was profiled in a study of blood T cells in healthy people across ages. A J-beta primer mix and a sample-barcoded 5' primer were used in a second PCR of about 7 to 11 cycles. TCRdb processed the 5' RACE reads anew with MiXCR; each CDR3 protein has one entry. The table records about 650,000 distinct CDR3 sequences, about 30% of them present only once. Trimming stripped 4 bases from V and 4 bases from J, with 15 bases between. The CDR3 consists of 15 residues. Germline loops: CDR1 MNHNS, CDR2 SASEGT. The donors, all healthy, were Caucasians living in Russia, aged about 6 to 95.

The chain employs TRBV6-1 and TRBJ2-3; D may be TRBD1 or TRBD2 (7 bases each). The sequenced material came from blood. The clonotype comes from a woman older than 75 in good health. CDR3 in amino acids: CASSAPTGRADTQYF. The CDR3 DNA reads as TGTGCCAGCAGTGCCCCGACAGGGAGGGCAGATACGCAGTATTTT.